This T cell receptor beta chain was found in a study of T cell responses to AZD1222 COVID-19 vaccine. General study findings and limits: White British donors predominated, females outnumbered males, and clonal diversity was possibly underestimated. Just a handful of AZD1222 recipients were seropositive at baseline.

With respect to this clone: Its antigen is not known.

Clones were read by immunoSEQ multiplex PCR, and TCRdb kept only the in-frame ones, dropping some. The data show roughly 140,000 clones, more than 85% seen once. Deletions cut 3 bases from V and 4 bases from J, with 18 bases between. The CDR3 has 17 amino acids. CDR1 MGHDK and CDR2 SYGVNS come from the germline V gene. Sequencing used peripheral blood, obtained 28 days after the second AZD1222 dose. The TCR comes from an adult who received the AZD1222 COVID-19 vaccine. The rearrangement uses TRBV25-1 and TRBJ1-4, with D possibly being TRBD1 (6 bases). The CDR3 nucleotides read TGTGCCAGCAGTGATATCGAAGGGGAAGGGGGTAATGAAAAACTGTTTTTT. It encodes CASSDIEGEGGNEKLFF.